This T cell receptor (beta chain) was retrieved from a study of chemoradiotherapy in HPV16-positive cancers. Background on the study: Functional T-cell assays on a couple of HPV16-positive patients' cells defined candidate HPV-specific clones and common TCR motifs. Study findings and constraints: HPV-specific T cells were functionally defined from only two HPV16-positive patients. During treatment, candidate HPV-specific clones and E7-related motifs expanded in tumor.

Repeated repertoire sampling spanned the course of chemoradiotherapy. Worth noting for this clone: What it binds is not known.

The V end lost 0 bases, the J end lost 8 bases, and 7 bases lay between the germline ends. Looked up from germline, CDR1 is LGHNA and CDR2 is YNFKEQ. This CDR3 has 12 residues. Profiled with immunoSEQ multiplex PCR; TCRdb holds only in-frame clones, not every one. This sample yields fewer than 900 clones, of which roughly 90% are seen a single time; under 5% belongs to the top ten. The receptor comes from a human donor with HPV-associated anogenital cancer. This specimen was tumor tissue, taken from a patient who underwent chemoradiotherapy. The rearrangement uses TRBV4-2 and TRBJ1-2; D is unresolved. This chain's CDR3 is CASSQDKRGYTF. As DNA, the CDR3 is TGTGCCAGCAGCCAAGATAAACGGGGCTACACCTTC.